What follows describes a single T cell receptor (beta chain). Sequenced by immunoSEQ multiplex PCR; TCRdb stores in-frame clones only, minus some. This table has approximately 300,000 clones, 75% to 90% appearing once. This CDR3 spans 13 amino acids. V was cut by 7 bases and J by 5 bases, with 11 bases left in between. The germline V gene has CDR1 LNHDA and CDR2 SQIVND (reference sequence). The data derive from a study of blood T cell repertoires in COVID-19. The chain employs TRBV19 and TRBJ2-2; no firm D call. Source material: peripheral blood. The sequence was obtained from a man aged 30 to 45 with acute or convalescent COVID-19. This chain's CDR3 is CASKELSTGELFF. Written as DNA, the CDR3 is TGTGCCAGTAAAGAACTTTCAACCGGGGAGCTGTTTTTT.